This T cell receptor (beta chain) was identified during a study of blood T cells in healthy people across ages. As regards this clonotype: Its antigen is currently unknown.

Then a second PCR, running about 6 to 12 cycles, was carried out with a sample-barcoded 5' primer and a J-beta primer mix. Every cDNA molecule bore a tag from a template-switch adaptor containing 12 random nucleotides. TCRdb passed the 5' RACE reads through MiXCR, listing each CDR3 protein once. The sample has some 710,000 distinct CDR3 sequences; about a fifth are singletons. Drawing of peripheral blood yielded ten milliliters from each donor. Each sample yielded at least 5.5 micrograms of PBMC total RNA. Study-level findings and limits: Per million T cells, TCR beta diversity dropped about linearly as age rose.

Sequencing was carried out using blood. This receptor was taken from a man aged 65 to 79 in good health.

The CDR3, as DNA: TGCAGTGCTAGAGATCAGGGACTTAAAGAGACCCAGTACTTC. This encodes CSARDQGLKETQYF. This chain uses TRBV20-1 with TRBJ2-5; tentatively, D is TRBD2 (6 bases). V gave up 0 bases and J gave up 3 bases, with 11 bases separating them. Per germline, CDR1 DFQATT and CDR2 SNEGSKA (reference sequence). CDR3 length: 14 amino acids.